This T cell receptor beta chain was sequenced during a study of shared clonotypes between healthy human individuals. Study details: Each donor's CD4 naive and CD4 memory cells filled three plates apiece, CD8 naive two, and CD8 memory one.

This was a deep-level run. The input for sorted-subset replicate PCRs was about 0.2 ug DNA, some 28,000 T cell genomes. Assay: immunoSEQ multiplex PCR; the TCRdb copy retains only in-frame clones and omits some. This sample has just over 2,000,000 clones; 85% to 95% occur once, and the top ten carry approximately 0.13%. Sequenced material: naive CD4+ T cells sorted from blood. Specified subset: CD45RA+ positively selected. The sequence derives from a man younger than 30 in good health.

CDR3 sequence (DNA): TGCAGCGCCGGGACTCACTACAATGAGCAGTTCTTC. This translates into CSAGTHYNEQFF. The J gene is TRBJ2-1, the V gene TRBV29-1; possibly TRBD2 for D (6 bases). V shed 7 bases and J shed 3 bases, with 10 bases lying between them. The CDR3 runs to 12 residues. Looked up from germline, CDR1 is SQVTM and CDR2 is ANQGSEA.